A selection of T cell receptor beta chains follows, all from one sample in a study of blood T cell repertoires in COVID-19. The protocol was immunoSEQ multiplex PCR, while the TCRdb copy is restricted to in-frame clones and leaves out a portion. This sample yields 160,000 or so clones, of which roughly nine tenths are seen a single time; 1% to 1.5% belongs to the top ten. Sequencing input: PBMCs or T cells enriched from blood (not recorded which). These receptors were collected from a human donor with acute COVID-19. The donor label of this sample is uncertain. The CDR3 runs from the conserved cysteine through the conserved F or W. The D gene is left open where the match is weak. Expanded clones are given a class, and other clones once, few, many or no size at all.

CDR3 length	V gene	J gene	clone size	D gene	CDR3 protein	CDR3 DNA
17	TRBV18	TRBJ1-1	few	-	CASSPQDFGGVETEAFF	TGTGCCAGCTCACCACAGGACTTCGGGGGGGTAGAAACTGAAGCTTTCTTT
13	TRBV10-3	TRBJ1-2	-	TRBD1	CAISEEDRGGYTF	TGTGCCATCAGTGAAGAGGACAGGGGTGGCTACACCTTC
11	TRBV30	TRBJ2-5	-	-	CAWRGGETQYF	TGTGCCTGGAGAGGAGGGGAGACCCAGTACTTC
15	TRBV4-2	TRBJ1-1	-	-	CASSLGQGPNTEAFF	TGTGCCAGCAGCCTGGGGCAGGGGCCTAACACTGAAGCTTTCTTT
16	TRBV7-9	TRBJ1-2	once	-	CASSSHGDVGLYGYTF	TGTGCCAGCAGCTCACACGGGGATGTCGGTCTTTATGGCTACACCTTC
15	TRBV6-5	TRBJ2-7	-	-	CASSYSKAGSYEQYF	TGTGCCAGCAGTTACTCTAAAGCGGGTTCCTACGAGCAGTACTTC
13	TRBV3-1/TRBV3-2	TRBJ2-5	-	-	CASSQDLGQAQYF	TGTGCCAGCAGCCAAGATCTGGGGCAGGCCCAGTACTTC
13	TRBV7-3	TRBJ2-7	-	-	CASSARRGYEQYF	TGTGCCAGCAGCGCACGCAGGGGTTACGAGCAGTACTTC
14	TRBV19	TRBJ1-1	few	-	CASSPGSSNTEAFF	TGTGCCAGTAGCCCAGGGTCGTCGAACACTGAAGCTTTCTTT
13	TRBV6-5	TRBJ2-1	-	-	CASTFGRADEQFF	TGTGCCAGCACTTTCGGGAGAGCTGATGAGCAGTTCTTC
16	TRBV9	TRBJ2-2	-	-	CASSVVQDTNTGELFF	TGTGCCAGCAGCGTAGTTCAGGATACGAACACCGGGGAGCTGTTTTTT
13	TRBV7-9	TRBJ2-3	-	-	CASSRSSADTQYF	TGTGCCAGCAGCCGGTCCAGCGCAGATACGCAGTATTTT
15	TRBV13	TRBJ2-5	-	TRBD2	CASSLQRGVQETQYF	TGTGCCAGCAGCTTACAGCGGGGGGTCCAAGAGACCCAGTACTTC
17	TRBV6-1	TRBJ1-2	-	TRBD1	CASSEARDLRGDYGYTF	TGTGCCAGCAGTGAAGCGCGTGACCTCAGGGGGGACTATGGCTACACCTTC
13	TRBV7-6	TRBJ1-2	-	-	CASSPREQAGYTF	TGTGCCAGCAGCCCAAGGGAACAGGCTGGCTACACCTTC
15	TRBV19	TRBJ2-5	-	-	CASSIGPAEQETQYF	TGTGCCAGTAGTATAGGGCCGGCGGAACAAGAGACCCAGTACTTC
14	TRBV5-4	TRBJ1-4	-	TRBD1	CASSPGTDNEKLFF	TGTGCCAGCTCCCCCGGGACAGATAATGAAAAACTGTTTTTT
16	TRBV9	TRBJ1-3	-	-	CASSDTDTRSGNTIYF	TGTGCCAGCAGCGACACGGACACAAGGTCTGGAAACACCATATATTTT
16	TRBV7-8	TRBJ2-2	-	-	CASSPSAFANTGELFF	TGTGCCAGCAGCCCTAGCGCCTTCGCGAACACCGGGGAGCTGTTTTTT
17	TRBV25-1	TRBJ2-2	-	TRBD2	CASSAEAGTTHTGELFF	TGTGCCAGCAGTGCCGAAGCGGGGACCACCCACACCGGGGAGCTGTTTTTT
14	TRBV5-1	TRBJ2-3	-	-	CASARLGGVDTQYF	TGCGCCAGCGCCAGACTAGGGGGGGTAGATACGCAGTATTTT
15	TRBV27	TRBJ2-3	-	TRBD1	CASSLWTGATDTQYF	TGTGCCAGCAGTCTTTGGACAGGAGCCACAGATACGCAGTATTTT
14	TRBV11-2	TRBJ1-4	-	TRBD1	CASSLGTGGEKLFF	TGTGCCAGCAGCTTAGGGACAGGAGGTGAAAAACTGTTTTTT
14	TRBV28	TRBJ2-1	-	-	CASLTGTDYNEQFF	TGTGCCAGTCTCACAGGGACCGATTACAATGAGCAGTTCTTC
15	TRBV18	TRBJ2-2	-	-	CASSPTGPDTGELFF	TGTGCCAGCTCACCCACAGGGCCGGACACCGGGGAGCTGTTTTTT
18	TRBV4-1	TRBJ1-2	-	-	CASSQVRGRGRSNYGYTF	TGCGCCAGCAGCCAAGTTCGGGGGCGGGGGCGATCTAACTATGGCTACACCTTC
15	TRBV3-1/TRBV3-2	TRBJ2-5	once	-	CASRGPTGPRETQYF	TGTGCCAGCAGGGGCCCGACAGGCCCGAGAGAGACCCAGTACTTC
13	TRBV6-5	TRBJ1-2	-	-	CASSPDGTYGYTF	TGTGCCAGCAGTCCGGACGGGACTTATGGCTACACCTTC
15	TRBV27	TRBJ2-7	-	-	CASSLTPYRRDEQYF	TGTGCCAGCAGTTTAACCCCCTATCGGAGGGACGAGCAGTACTTC
16	TRBV4-2	TRBJ1-2	-	-	CASSQVSRGSDYGYTF	TGTGCCAGCAGCCAAGTTTCCAGGGGTAGCGACTATGGCTACACCTTC
14	TRBV10-3	TRBJ2-7	few	-	CAISDIGNPHEQYF	TGTGCCATCAGTGATATCGGGAACCCCCACGAGCAGTACTTC
15	TRBV7-9	TRBJ2-1	few	TRBD2	CASSLVQRGGYEQFF	TGTGCCAGCAGCTTAGTCCAGCGGGGGGGCTATGAGCAGTTCTTC
15	TRBV30	TRBJ2-3	-	TRBD1	CAWDQPGQGTDTQYF	TGTGCCTGGGACCAGCCGGGACAGGGTACAGATACGCAGTATTTT
14	TRBV19	TRBJ2-7	-	TRBD1	CASSPGQGAYEQYF	TGTGCCAGTAGTCCGGGACAGGGGGCCTACGAGCAGTACTTC
16	TRBV7-3	TRBJ2-2	-	-	CASSLTWGRDTGELFF	TGTGCCAGCAGCTTAACGTGGGGGCGGGACACCGGGGAGCTGTTTTTT
16	TRBV7-2	TRBJ2-1	-	-	CASSLSFRASYNEQFF	TGTGCCAGCAGCTTATCATTCAGGGCCTCCTACAATGAGCAGTTCTTC
13	TRBV19	TRBJ1-1	-	-	CASSPVGGTEAFF	TGTGCCAGTAGCCCAGTGGGGGGCACTGAAGCTTTCTTT
13	TRBV2	TRBJ2-1	-	-	CASSARGYNEQFF	TGTGCCAGCAGTGCACGAGGGTACAATGAGCAGTTCTTC
14	TRBV7-2	TRBJ1-5	-	TRBD1	CASSLRETGDPQHF	TGTGCCAGCAGCTTAAGGGAGACAGGGGATCCCCAGCATTTT
13	TRBV13	TRBJ1-1	-	-	CASSLGGATEAFF	TGTGCCAGCAGCTTAGGGGGGGCGACTGAAGCTTTCTTT
11	TRBV9	TRBJ1-2	-	-	CANGGKEGYTF	TGTGCCAATGGGGGGAAGGAAGGCTACACCTTC
17	TRBV4-1	TRBJ2-2	once	-	CASSQRTGHPNTGELFF	TGCGCCAGCAGCCAAAGGACCGGACATCCGAACACCGGGGAGCTGTTTTTT
14	TRBV9	TRBJ2-7	-	TRBD1	CASSPRQGSYEQYF	TGTGCCAGCAGCCCCAGACAGGGGTCCTACGAGCAGTACTTC
14	TRBV30	TRBJ2-7	few	-	CAWNPGPGDYEQYF	TGTGCCTGGAATCCGGGCCCCGGGGACTACGAGCAGTACTTC
14	TRBV9	TRBJ1-2	-	-	CASSVEEGLSGYTF	TGTGCCAGCAGCGTAGAAGAGGGACTGAGTGGCTACACCTTC
15	TRBV29-1	TRBJ2-3	-	TRBD1	CSVERQGDGPDTQYF	TGCAGCGTGGAAAGGCAGGGGGACGGCCCAGATACGCAGTATTTT
17	TRBV7-9	TRBJ2-3	-	TRBD1	CASSLGGDREGTDTQYF	TGTGCCAGCAGCTTAGGGGGGGACAGGGAAGGCACAGATACGCAGTATTTT
17	TRBV19	TRBJ2-1	-	-	CASRNLRRLTAVNEQFF	TGTGCCAGTCGAAACCTCAGACGCCTTACAGCCGTGAATGAGCAGTTCTTC